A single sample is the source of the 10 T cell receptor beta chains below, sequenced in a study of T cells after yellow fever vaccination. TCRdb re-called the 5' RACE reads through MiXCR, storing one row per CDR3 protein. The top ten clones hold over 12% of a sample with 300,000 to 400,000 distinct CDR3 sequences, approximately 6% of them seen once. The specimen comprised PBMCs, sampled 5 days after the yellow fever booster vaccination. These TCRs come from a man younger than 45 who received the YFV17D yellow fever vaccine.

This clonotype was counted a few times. The DNA for the CDR3 is TGTGCCAGCAGCTTCGGACGGGGATCTGGAAACACCATATATTTT. Translation: CASSFGRGSGNTIYF. The rearrangement links TRBV7-2 to TRBJ1-3; D call uncertain. There are 15 residues in the CDR3. V shed 3 bases and J shed 1 base, with 10 bases lying between them. The germline V gene has CDR1 SGHTA and CDR2 FQGNSA.

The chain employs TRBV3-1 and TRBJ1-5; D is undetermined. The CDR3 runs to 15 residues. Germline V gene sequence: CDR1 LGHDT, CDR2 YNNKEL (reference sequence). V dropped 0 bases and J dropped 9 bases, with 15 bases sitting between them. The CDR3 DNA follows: TGTGCCAGCAGCCAAGAACAAGGGCCCCTATCGCCCCAGCATTTT. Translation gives CASSQEQGPLSPQHF.

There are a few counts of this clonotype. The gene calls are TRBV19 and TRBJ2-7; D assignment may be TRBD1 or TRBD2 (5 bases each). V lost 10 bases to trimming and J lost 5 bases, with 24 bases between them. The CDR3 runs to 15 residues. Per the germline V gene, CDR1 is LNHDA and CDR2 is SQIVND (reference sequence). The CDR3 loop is CATGDRRRTGDEQYF. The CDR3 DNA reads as TGTGCCACCGGGGACCGACGAAGGACTGGGGACGAGCAGTACTTC.

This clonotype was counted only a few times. CDR3 protein: CASSLVQVTEAFF. The DNA of the CDR3 is TGTGCCAGCAGCTTAGTACAGGTCACTGAAGCTTTCTTT. The J gene is TRBJ1-1, the V gene TRBV7-2; D might be TRBD1 (5 bases). Germline V gene lookup returns CDR1 SGHTA and CDR2 FQGNSA. This CDR3 has 13 residues. With 1 base removed from V and 4 bases from J, the gap between germline ends came to 7 bases.

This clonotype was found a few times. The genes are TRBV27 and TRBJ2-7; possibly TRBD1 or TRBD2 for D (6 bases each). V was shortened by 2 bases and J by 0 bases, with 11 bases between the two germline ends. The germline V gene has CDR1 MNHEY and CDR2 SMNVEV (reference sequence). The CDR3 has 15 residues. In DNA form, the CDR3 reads TGTGCCAGCAGTTTAGTAGGGGGGCACTCCTACGAGCAGTACTTC. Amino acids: CASSLVGGHSYEQYF.

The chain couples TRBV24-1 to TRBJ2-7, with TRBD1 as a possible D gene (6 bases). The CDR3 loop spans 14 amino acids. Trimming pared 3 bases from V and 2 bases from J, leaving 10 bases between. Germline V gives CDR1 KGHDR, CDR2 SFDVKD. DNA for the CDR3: TGTGCCACCAGTGATCATACAGGGACCTACGAGCAGTACTTC. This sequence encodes CATSDHTGTYEQYF.

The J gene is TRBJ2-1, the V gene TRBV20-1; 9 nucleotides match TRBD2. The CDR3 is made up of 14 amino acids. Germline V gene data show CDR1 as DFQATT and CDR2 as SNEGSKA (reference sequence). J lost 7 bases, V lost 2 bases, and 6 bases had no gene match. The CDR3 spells CSARRGGRANEQFF. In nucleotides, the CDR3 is TGCAGTGCTAGACGCGGCGGGAGGGCAAATGAGCAGTTCTTC.

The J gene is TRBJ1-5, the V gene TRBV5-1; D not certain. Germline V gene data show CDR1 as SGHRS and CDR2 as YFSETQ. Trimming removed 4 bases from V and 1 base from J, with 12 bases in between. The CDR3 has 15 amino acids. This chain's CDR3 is CASSLSGISNQPQHF. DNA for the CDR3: TGCGCCAGCAGCCTCTCTGGGATCAGCAATCAGCCCCAGCATTTT.

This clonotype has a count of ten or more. CDR3 sequence: CASSPPSRMETQYF. The CDR3 nucleotides are TGTGCCAGCTCACCGCCAAGTCGGATGGAGACCCAGTACTTC. This chain connects TRBV18 to TRBJ2-5; no reliable D call. With 3 bases removed from V and 5 bases from J, the gap between germline ends came to 13 bases. This CDR3 contains 14 residues. Germline CDR1 reads KGHSH; CDR2 reads LQKENI.

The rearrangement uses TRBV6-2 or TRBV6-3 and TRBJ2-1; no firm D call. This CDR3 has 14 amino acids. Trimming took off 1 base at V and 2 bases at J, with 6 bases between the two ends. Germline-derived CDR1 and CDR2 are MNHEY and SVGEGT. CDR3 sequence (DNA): TGTGCCAGCAGTTACTTGGGCACCTACAATGAGCAGTTCTTC. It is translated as CASSYLGTYNEQFF.